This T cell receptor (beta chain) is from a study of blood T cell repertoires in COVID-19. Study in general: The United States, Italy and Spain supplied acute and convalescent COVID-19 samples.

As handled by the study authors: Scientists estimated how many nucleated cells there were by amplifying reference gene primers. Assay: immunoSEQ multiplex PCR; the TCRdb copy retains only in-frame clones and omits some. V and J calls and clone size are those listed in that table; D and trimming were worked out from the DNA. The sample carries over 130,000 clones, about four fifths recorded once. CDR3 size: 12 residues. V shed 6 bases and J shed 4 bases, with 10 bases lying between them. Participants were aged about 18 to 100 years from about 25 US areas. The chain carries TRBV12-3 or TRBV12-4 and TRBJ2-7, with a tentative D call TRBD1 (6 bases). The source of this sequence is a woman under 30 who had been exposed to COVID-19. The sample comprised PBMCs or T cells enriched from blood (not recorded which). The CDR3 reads CASSYRVYEQYF. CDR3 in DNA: TGTGCCAGCAGCTACAGGGTTTACGAGCAGTACTTC.